The text below deals with one T cell receptor (beta chain). Its antigen is undetermined. This record belongs to a study of cytomegalovirus exposure and HLA in healthy donors. This PCR relied on a set of 60 Vbeta primers and 13 Jbeta primers. Method: immunoSEQ multiplex PCR; TCRdb's copy keeps in-frame clones and lacks some. The repertoire includes more than 100,000 clones, roughly 80% of them detected once, and 4% to 5% sits in the top ten. The CDR3 consists of 14 residues. CDR1 SGHTA and CDR2 FQGTGA come from the germline V gene. The J segment lost 5 bases and the V segment lost 2 bases, leaving 0 bases of the junction unmatched. Regarding the study as a whole: It was likely that a cluster of highly shared sequence variants was a sequencing artifact.

Sequencing was carried out using PBMCs. This receptor was obtained from a woman aged 40 to 55 in good health and CMV-seronegative. The genes are TRBV7-3 and TRBJ2-2; 9 positions match TRBD1. For the CDR3, the DNA is TGTGCCAGCAGCTTAGACAGGGGGACCGGGGAGCTGTTTTTT. Translating it yields CASSLDRGTGELFF. The whole variable domain, remainder taken from reference TRBV7-3 and TRBJ2-2, is GAGVSQTPSNKVTEKGKYVELRCDPISGHTALYWYRQSLGQGPEFLIYFQGTGAADDSGLPNDRFFAVRPEGSVSTLKIQRTERGDSAVYLCASSLDRGTGELFFGEGSRLTVL.